This TCR beta chain is from a study of cytomegalovirus exposure and HLA in healthy donors. Points from the study as a whole: Analysis performed later found 16,951 TCR beta sequences associated with HLA alleles at 0.05 false discovery rate.

The PCR had 60 Vbeta and 13 Jbeta primers. Assay: immunoSEQ multiplex PCR; the TCRdb copy retains only in-frame clones and omits some. The table lists roughly 120,000 clones, over 65% of them singletons. The trim removed 4 bases at V and 4 bases at J, leaving 13 bases unmatched. Germline lookup yields CDR1 SGDLS and CDR2 YYNGEE. The CDR3 extends over 18 amino acids. A word on this clone: Its antigen is unidentified.

The sequenced sample was PBMCs. The clonotype originates from a woman aged 40 to 49 in good health and CMV-seropositive. The chain uses TRBV9 and TRBJ2-6, with 8 bases aligning to TRBD2. This CDR3 is CASSPGQSTGGGANVLTF. Here the CDR3 DNA reads TGTGCCAGCAGCCCGGGACAAAGTACGGGAGGGGGGGCCAACGTCCTGACTTTC.